This T cell receptor (beta chain) was sequenced in a study of a mutant IDH1 vaccine in newly diagnosed glioma. Study background: Eight vaccinations reached patients in weeks 1, 3, 5, 7, 11, 15, 19 and 23. Antecedent treatment encompassed radiotherapy, temozolomide, or their combination; the majority received both. Treated patients, around 60% male and roughly 38% female, averaged approximately 40 years of age. Study-wide findings and caveats: Vaccine-induced immune responses were detected in roughly 92% of patients.

Of note for this clone: Its antigen remains unidentified.

Time point specified: week 23, last vaccination. All doses held 300 ug of mutant IDH1 20-mer peptide, with topical imiquimod. The repertoire was sequenced with immunoSEQ multiplex PCR; TCRdb's copy has only in-frame clones and lacks some. The sample contains tens of thousands of clones, 65% to 80% of which appear only once. The TCR sequence derives from a man aged 50 to 59 with glioma. The sample was PBMCs, taken from a glioma patient whose treatment included an IDH1 peptide vaccine.

In DNA form, the CDR3 reads TGTGCCAGTAGTATGGGTTGGCCGAGCTCCTACAATGAGCAGTTCTTC. It is translated as CASSMGWPSSYNEQFF. V is TRBV19 and J is TRBJ2-1, with D unresolved. Germline CDR1 reads LNHDA; CDR2 reads SQIVND (reference sequence). The V end was cut by 3 bases, the J end by 0 bases, with 12 bases between. CDR3 size: 16 residues.